The rows below give T cell receptor beta chains drawn from one sample of a study of glioma-infiltrating T cells. TCRdb analysed the multiplex PCR reads with MiXCR anew, one entry per CDR3 protein. The table records approximately 89,000 distinct CDR3 sequences, about 23% of them present only once. Sequences were obtained from glioma tissue, nonneoplastic brain tissue, or PBMCs (not recorded which). The receptors derive from a human donor with low-grade glioma or glioblastoma, undergoing nonglioma brain surgery, or in good health (not recorded which). The CDR3 runs from the conserved cysteine through the conserved F or W. A D gene is named only where the DNA matches it firmly. Size is stated for part of the rows, as once, few or many counts, or as a class when the clone is expanded.

>TRBV12-3/TRBV12-4|NA|NA|TRBJ2-1
CASRTDSPYNGQFF
TGTGCCAGCAGAACAGACAGCCCCTACAATGGGCAGTTCTTC
>TRBV20-1|many|TRBD1|TRBJ2-1
CSARAGGRGHNEQFF
TGCAGTGCCCGGGCAGGGGGCAGGGGGCACAATGAGCAGTTCTTC
>TRBV27|many|NA|TRBJ1-4
CASSPTPGPGYEKLFF
TGTGCCAGCAGTCCAACACCCGGGCCCGGATATGAAAAACTGTTTTTT
>TRBV2|many|NA|TRBJ2-1
CASKSARPYNEQFF
TGTGCCAGCAAGTCAGCGAGGCCCTACAATGAGCAGTTCTTC
>TRBV24-1|many|NA|TRBJ2-3
CATSGSTDTQYF
TGTGCCACCAGTGGTTCCACAGATACGCAGTATTTT
>TRBV7-8|many|NA|TRBJ1-5
CASSLGGGLNQPQHF
TGTGCCAGCAGCTTGGGCGGAGGTCTCAATCAGCCCCAGCATTTT
>TRBV5-4|many|TRBD1|TRBJ1-2
CASSLGPDRGNGYTF
TGTGCCAGCAGCTTGGGCCCGGACAGGGGAAATGGCTACACCTTC
>TRBV20-1|many|NA|TRBJ2-5
CSAMDSPETQYF
TGCAGTGCCATGGACAGTCCTGAAACCCAGTACTTC
>TRBV6-1|NA|NA|TRBJ2-1
CASRLAVGEQFF
TGTGCCAGCAGATTAGCTGTGGGTGAGCAGTTCTTC
>TRBV12-3/TRBV12-4|few|NA|TRBJ2-3
CASSLVASTDTQYF
TGTGCCAGCAGTTTAGTAGCCAGCACAGATACGCAGTATTTT
>TRBV6-1|many|NA|TRBJ1-1
CASTLSGVNTEAFF
TGTGCCAGTACTCTATCCGGAGTGAACACTGAAGCTTTCTTT
>TRBV28|many|NA|TRBJ1-2
CASTERTVNYGYTF
TGTGCCAGCACCGAGAGGACGGTTAACTATGGCTACACCTTC
>TRBV11-2|NA|NA|TRBJ1-2
CASSLVEGKNYGYTF
TGTGCCAGCAGCTTAGTTGAGGGGAAGAACTATGGCTACACCTTC
>TRBV7-7|few|NA|TRBJ2-5
CASSLSPTINEQYF
TGTGCCAGCAGCTTATCCCCTACAATCAATGAGCAGTACTTC
>TRBV4-1|many|NA|TRBJ1-5
CASSQDRYQPQHF
TGCGCCAGCAGCCAAGACAGGTATCAGCCCCAGCATTTT
>TRBV12-3/TRBV12-4|NA|NA|TRBJ2-7
CASRLPPSEQYF
TGTGCCAGCCGCCTGCCGCCTAGCGAGCAGTACTTC
>TRBV3-1|many|NA|TRBJ2-3
CASTKGQHADTQYF
TGTGCCAGTACCAAGGGCCAACACGCAGATACGCAGTATTTT
>TRBV2|many|TRBD1|TRBJ2-1
CASRAGTGGSEQFF
TGTGCCAGCAGGGCCGGGACAGGGGGCAGTGAGCAGTTCTTC
>TRBV29-1|NA|NA|TRBJ1-3
CSARQTFSGNTIYF
TGCAGCGCCAGACAAACGTTCTCTGGAAACACCATATATTTT
>TRBV6-1|many|TRBD1|TRBJ2-7
CASMKGQGVWYEQYF
TGTGCCAGCATGAAAGGACAGGGGGTCTGGTACGAGCAGTACTTC
>TRBV29-1|many|NA|TRBJ1-2
CSVDVQSNYGYTF
TGCAGCGTTGATGTCCAGTCTAACTATGGCTACACCTTC
>TRBV7-7|few|NA|TRBJ2-1
CASSYQAGRALVF
TGTGCCAGCAGCTATCAAGCGGGCAGGGCCCTGGTATTC
>TRBV20-1|many|TRBD1|TRBJ2-5
CSADDRGGETQYF
TGCAGTGCAGACGACAGGGGAGGAGAGACCCAGTACTTC
>TRBV2|many|TRBD1|TRBJ2-1
CASSEDRGRDNEQFF
TGTGCCAGCAGTGAAGACAGGGGGCGGGACAATGAGCAGTTCTTC
>TRBV4-1|many|NA|TRBJ1-5
CASSQVYQGIMPNQPQHF
TGCGCCAGCAGCCAAGTTTACCAGGGGATTATGCCCAATCAGCCCCAGCATTTT
>TRBV29-1|NA|TRBD2|TRBJ2-1
CSVVLAGARFSYNEQFF
TGCAGCGTTGTGCTAGCGGGGGCACGTTTCTCCTACAATGAGCAGTTCTTC
>TRBV7-9|medium-sized|TRBD1|TRBJ1-2
CASSFGQGDYTF
TGTGCCAGCAGCTTCGGACAGGGGGACTACACCTTC
>TRBV3-1|many|TRBD2|TRBJ2-1
CASSLRTTWTSGYNEQFF
TGTGCCAGCAGCCTAAGGACAACTTGGACTAGCGGGTACAATGAGCAGTTCTTC
>TRBV2|many|NA|TRBJ2-7
CASSESGQEQYF
TGTGCCAGCAGTGAATCCGGACAGGAGCAGTACTTC
>TRBV13|NA|NA|TRBJ2-7
CASSLVGSGRDYEQYF
TGTGCCAGCAGCTTAGTGGGTTCGGGTAGGGACTACGAGCAGTACTTC
>TRBV6-5|NA|NA|TRBJ1-6
CVSSYSMGSLSSYKSPLHF
TGTGTCAGCAGTTACTCGATGGGCAGCCTCAGCTCCTATAAGTCACCCCTCCACTTT
>TRBV20-1|many|TRBD2|TRBJ2-7
CSASGTSGYEQYF
TGCAGTGCTAGCGGGACTAGCGGCTACGAGCAGTACTTC
>TRBV6-1|many|NA|TRBJ1-2
CASSLWQGGKSANYGYTF
TGTGCCAGCAGTTTGTGGCAGGGAGGAAAGTCGGCTAACTATGGCTACACCTTC
>TRBV11-2|few|NA|TRBJ1-4
CASSKVGPLDEKLFF
TGTGCCAGCAGCAAAGTAGGGCCCCTAGATGAAAAGCTGTTTTTT
>TRBV2|many|NA|TRBJ1-6
CASSEVRTTASPLHF
TGTGCCAGCAGTGAAGTACGGACAACAGCTTCACCCCTCCACTTT
>TRBV5-1|few|TRBD2|TRBJ2-3
CASSASGLTDTQYF
TGCGCCAGCAGCGCTAGCGGACTCACAGATACGCAGTATTTT
>TRBV20-1|many|TRBD2|TRBJ2-1
CSARDLLAGVHEQFF
TGCAGTGCTAGAGATCTACTAGCGGGAGTCCATGAGCAGTTCTTC